A selection of T cell receptor beta chains follows, all from one sample in a study of long-term antiretroviral therapy in people with HIV. The assay was immunoSEQ multiplex PCR, and TCRdb's table has in-frame clones only and misses some. The sample lists tens of thousands of clones, 80% occurring once. Sample: unsorted PBMCs, taken 3.4 years after starting antiretroviral therapy. These TCRs come from a man aged 30-40 years with HIV. Both conserved end residues are part of each CDR3. The D gene is left open where the match is weak. Some rows mark clone size as missing; the rest say once, few, many or name a class of expanded clone.

d_gene: -; v_gene: TRBV4-3; abundance: -; j_gene: TRBJ2-7; CDR3aa: CASSPNAGTYEQYF; CDR3nt: TGCGCCAGCAGCCCAAATGCGGGCACCTACGAGCAGTACTTC
d_gene: TRBD2; v_gene: TRBV5-6; abundance: -; j_gene: TRBJ2-1; CDR3aa: CASSETSGSFNEQFF; CDR3nt: TGTGCCAGCAGCGAAACTAGCGGGAGTTTCAATGAGCAGTTCTTC
d_gene: TRBD1; v_gene: TRBV27; abundance: -; j_gene: TRBJ2-1; CDR3aa: CASSPWTGGEGEQFF; CDR3nt: TGTGCCAGCAGTCCTTGGACAGGGGGAGAGGGTGAGCAGTTCTTC
d_gene: -; v_gene: TRBV5-6; abundance: -; j_gene: TRBJ1-4; CDR3aa: CASSLQITNEKLFF; CDR3nt: TGTGCCAGCAGCTTACAAATAACTAATGAAAAACTGTTTTTT
d_gene: TRBD2; v_gene: TRBV11-1; abundance: -; j_gene: TRBJ2-2; CDR3aa: CASSLGLAGYSGELFF; CDR3nt: TGTGCCAGCAGCCTCGGACTAGCGGGATATTCGGGGGAGCTGTTTTTT
d_gene: TRBD2; v_gene: TRBV7-2; abundance: once; j_gene: TRBJ2-2; CDR3aa: CASSLVLAGIGGELFF; CDR3nt: TGTGCCAGCAGCTTAGTACTAGCGGGAATCGGCGGGGAGCTGTTTTTT
d_gene: -; v_gene: TRBV27; abundance: -; j_gene: TRBJ2-3; CDR3aa: CASRVPSSTDTQYF; CDR3nt: TGTGCCAGCAGAGTCCCCTCAAGCACAGATACGCAGTATTTT
d_gene: -; v_gene: TRBV6-1; abundance: -; j_gene: TRBJ2-5; CDR3aa: CASSGQSEQETQYF; CDR3nt: TGTGCCAGCAGTGGTCAGAGTGAGCAAGAGACCCAGTACTTC
d_gene: TRBD2; v_gene: TRBV7-2; abundance: -; j_gene: TRBJ2-7; CDR3aa: CASSLARGWNGRGDYEQYF; CDR3nt: TGTGCCAGCAGCTTAGCGCGCGGCTGGAACGGGAGGGGAGACTACGAGCAGTACTTC
d_gene: -; v_gene: TRBV7-2; abundance: -; j_gene: TRBJ2-7; CDR3aa: CASSLKGSYEQYF; CDR3nt: TGTGCCAGCAGCTTAAAGGGCTCCTACGAGCAGTACTTC
d_gene: TRBD2; v_gene: TRBV7-2; abundance: once; j_gene: TRBJ2-4; CDR3aa: CASSLLAGEAIQYF; CDR3nt: TGTGCCAGCAGCTTACTAGCGGGAGAGGCCATTCAGTACTTC
d_gene: -; v_gene: TRBV7-9; abundance: -; j_gene: TRBJ2-3; CDR3aa: CASSLGRLAGEVTQYF; CDR3nt: TGTGCCAGCAGCTTAGGGCGGTTGGCTGGTGAGGTAACGCAGTATTTT
d_gene: TRBD2; v_gene: TRBV5-4; abundance: once; j_gene: TRBJ2-7; CDR3aa: CASSDHLAGAYEQYF; CDR3nt: TGTGCCAGCAGCGACCACCTAGCGGGAGCGTACGAGCAGTACTTC
d_gene: -; v_gene: TRBV21-1; abundance: -; j_gene: TRBJ2-7; CDR3aa: CASSKERQDLFIYYEQYF; CDR3nt: TGTGCCAGCAGCAAGGAACGACAGGACCTCTTTATATACTACGAGCAGTACTTC
d_gene: -; v_gene: TRBV9; abundance: -; j_gene: TRBJ2-1; CDR3aa: CASSGVGDYNEQFF; CDR3nt: TGTGCCAGCAGCGGCGTCGGGGACTACAATGAGCAGTTCTTC
d_gene: TRBD1; v_gene: TRBV14; abundance: -; j_gene: TRBJ2-7; CDR3aa: CASSLPGQASYEQYF; CDR3nt: TGTGCCAGCAGCCTGCCGGGACAGGCATCCTACGAGCAGTACTTC
d_gene: -; v_gene: TRBV28; abundance: -; j_gene: TRBJ1-1; CDR3aa: CASSFVDRNTEAFF; CDR3nt: TGTGCCAGCAGTTTTGTGGACAGGAACACTGAAGCTTTCTTT
d_gene: TRBD2; v_gene: TRBV13; abundance: -; j_gene: TRBJ2-5; CDR3aa: CASSPRERVETQYF; CDR3nt: TGTGCCAGCAGCCCGCGGGAGAGGGTAGAGACCCAGTACTTC
d_gene: -; v_gene: TRBV28; abundance: -; j_gene: TRBJ2-1; CDR3aa: CASSSRDNYNEQFF; CDR3nt: TGTGCCAGCAGTAGCCGGGACAACTACAATGAGCAGTTCTTC
d_gene: -; v_gene: TRBV18; abundance: -; j_gene: TRBJ1-5; CDR3aa: CASSPSGWNQPQHF; CDR3nt: TGTGCCAGCTCACCATCGGGGTGGAATCAGCCCCAGCATTTT
d_gene: -; v_gene: TRBV5-1; abundance: -; j_gene: TRBJ2-1; CDR3aa: CASSLEPMRGNEQFF; CDR3nt: TGCGCCAGCAGCTTGGAGCCGATGCGAGGCAATGAGCAGTTCTTC
d_gene: -; v_gene: TRBV5-1; abundance: -; j_gene: TRBJ2-1; CDR3aa: CASSLERGSWNEQFF; CDR3nt: TGCGCCAGCAGCTTGGAAAGGGGTTCGTGGAATGAGCAGTTCTTC
d_gene: -; v_gene: TRBV27; abundance: -; j_gene: TRBJ2-1; CDR3aa: CASSLTGRLDMYEQFF; CDR3nt: TGTGCCAGCAGTTTAACGGGGCGCTTAGATATGTATGAGCAGTTCTTC
d_gene: -; v_gene: TRBV4-1; abundance: -; j_gene: TRBJ2-7; CDR3aa: CASSQDQGRRYEQYF; CDR3nt: TGCGCCAGCAGCCAAGATCAGGGGCGCAGATACGAGCAGTACTTC
d_gene: TRBD1; v_gene: TRBV6-5; abundance: few; j_gene: TRBJ2-7; CDR3aa: CASSPGQGKQYF; CDR3nt: TGTGCCAGCAGTCCGGGACAGGGAAAGCAGTACTTC
d_gene: TRBD2; v_gene: TRBV4-3; abundance: few; j_gene: TRBJ2-5; CDR3aa: CASSQGLAGGRETQYF; CDR3nt: TGCGCCAGCAGCCAAGGACTAGCGGGAGGTCGGGAGACCCAGTACTTC
d_gene: TRBD2; v_gene: TRBV5-1; abundance: -; j_gene: TRBJ2-7; CDR3aa: CASSLGSGTSGYEQYF; CDR3nt: TGCGCCAGCAGCTTGGGATCCGGGACTAGCGGCTACGAGCAGTACTTC
d_gene: TRBD2; v_gene: TRBV11-2; abundance: few; j_gene: TRBJ2-3; CDR3aa: CASNQYSGSQDTQYF; CDR3nt: TGTGCCAGCAACCAGTATAGCGGGAGTCAAGATACGCAGTATTTT
d_gene: -; v_gene: TRBV6-5; abundance: -; j_gene: TRBJ2-5; CDR3aa: CASCFARGAETQYF; CDR3nt: TGTGCCAGCTGCTTCGCACGGGGGGCAGAGACCCAGTACTTC
d_gene: -; v_gene: TRBV10-2; abundance: -; j_gene: TRBJ2-2; CDR3aa: CASSETRTVGTGELFF; CDR3nt: TGCGCCAGCAGTGAGACGCGGACAGTAGGCACCGGGGAGCTGTTTTTT
d_gene: -; v_gene: TRBV6-5; abundance: -; j_gene: TRBJ2-1; CDR3aa: CASSYAGNEQFF; CDR3nt: TGTGCCAGCAGTTACGCGGGGAATGAGCAGTTCTTC
d_gene: -; v_gene: TRBV2; abundance: few; j_gene: TRBJ1-2; CDR3aa: CASLGGILGYTF; CDR3nt: TGTGCCAGCCTGGGAGGGATACTTGGCTACACCTTC
d_gene: -; v_gene: TRBV6-5; abundance: -; j_gene: TRBJ2-1; CDR3aa: CASNPPGAVEQFF; CDR3nt: TGTGCCAGCAATCCTCCCGGGGCGGTTGAGCAGTTCTTC
d_gene: TRBD1; v_gene: TRBV6-6; abundance: -; j_gene: TRBJ1-3; CDR3aa: CASSYDRVSGNTIYF; CDR3nt: TGTGCCAGCAGTTACGACAGGGTCTCTGGAAACACCATATATTTT
d_gene: -; v_gene: TRBV15; abundance: -; j_gene: TRBJ2-7; CDR3aa: CATSRDRASHEQYF; CDR3nt: TGTGCCACCAGCAGAGATAGGGCGTCGCACGAGCAGTACTTC
d_gene: -; v_gene: TRBV4-1; abundance: -; j_gene: TRBJ2-7; CDR3aa: CASSQELISYEQYF; CDR3nt: TGCGCCAGCAGCCAAGAGCTCATTAGCTACGAGCAGTACTTC
d_gene: -; v_gene: TRBV19; abundance: -; j_gene: TRBJ2-1; CDR3aa: CASSIDRNEQFF; CDR3nt: TGTGCCAGTAGTATTGACAGGAATGAGCAGTTCTTC
d_gene: TRBD1; v_gene: TRBV14; abundance: -; j_gene: TRBJ2-2; CDR3aa: CASSQDRGHTGELFF; CDR3nt: TGTGCCAGCAGCCAAGACAGGGGGCACACCGGGGAGCTGTTTTTT
d_gene: -; v_gene: TRBV7-9; abundance: -; j_gene: TRBJ2-1; CDR3aa: CASSLVLATYNEQFF; CDR3nt: TGTGCCAGCAGCTTAGTATTAGCTACTTACAATGAGCAGTTCTTC
d_gene: -; v_gene: TRBV5-6; abundance: -; j_gene: TRBJ1-3; CDR3aa: CASSLGLGGNTIYF; CDR3nt: TGTGCCAGCAGCTTAGGGTTGGGTGGAAACACCATATATTTT